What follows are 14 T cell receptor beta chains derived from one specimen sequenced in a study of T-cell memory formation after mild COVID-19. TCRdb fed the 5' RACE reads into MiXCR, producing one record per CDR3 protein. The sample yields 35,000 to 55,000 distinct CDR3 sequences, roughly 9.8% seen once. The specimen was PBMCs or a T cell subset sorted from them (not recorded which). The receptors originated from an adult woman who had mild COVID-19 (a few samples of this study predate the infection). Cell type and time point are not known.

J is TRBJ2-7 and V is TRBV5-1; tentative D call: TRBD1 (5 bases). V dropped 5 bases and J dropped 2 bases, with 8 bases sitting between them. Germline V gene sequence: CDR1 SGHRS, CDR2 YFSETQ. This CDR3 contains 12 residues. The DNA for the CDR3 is TGCGCCAGCAGACAGGAGACCTACGAGCAGTACTTC. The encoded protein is CASRQETYEQYF.

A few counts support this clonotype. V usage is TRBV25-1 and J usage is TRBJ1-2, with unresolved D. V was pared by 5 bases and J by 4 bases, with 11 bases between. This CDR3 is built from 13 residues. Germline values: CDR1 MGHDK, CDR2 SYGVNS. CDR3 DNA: TGTGCCAGCAGTTCGAGCAGGTTCTATGGCTACACCTTC. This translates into CASSSSRFYGYTF.

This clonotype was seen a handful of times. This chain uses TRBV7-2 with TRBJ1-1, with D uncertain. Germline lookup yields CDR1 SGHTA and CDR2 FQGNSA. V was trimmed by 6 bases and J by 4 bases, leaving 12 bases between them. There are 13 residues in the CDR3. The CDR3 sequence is CASRGGMSTEAFF. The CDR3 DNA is TGTGCCAGCAGGGGAGGGATGAGCACTGAAGCTTTCTTT.

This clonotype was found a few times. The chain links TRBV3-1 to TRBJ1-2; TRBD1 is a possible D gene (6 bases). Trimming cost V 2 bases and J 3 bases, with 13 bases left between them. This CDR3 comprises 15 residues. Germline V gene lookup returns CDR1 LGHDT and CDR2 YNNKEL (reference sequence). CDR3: CASSQSGGRDYGYTF. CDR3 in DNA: TGTGCCAGCAGCCAAAGCGGGGGGCGCGACTATGGCTACACCTTC. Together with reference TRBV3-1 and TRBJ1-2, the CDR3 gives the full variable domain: DTAVSQTPKYLVTQMGNDKSIKCEQNLGHDTMYWYKQDSKKFLKIMFSYNNKELIINETVPNRFSPKSPDKAHLNLHINSLELGDSAVYFCASSQSGGRDYGYTFGSGTRLTVV.

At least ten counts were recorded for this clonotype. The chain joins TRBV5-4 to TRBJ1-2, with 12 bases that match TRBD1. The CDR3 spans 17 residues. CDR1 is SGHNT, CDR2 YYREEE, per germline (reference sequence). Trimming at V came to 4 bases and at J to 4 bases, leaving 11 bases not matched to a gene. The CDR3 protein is CASSPMGTGGWGYGYTF. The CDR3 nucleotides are TGTGCCAGCAGCCCAATGGGGACAGGGGGCTGGGGCTATGGCTACACCTTC.

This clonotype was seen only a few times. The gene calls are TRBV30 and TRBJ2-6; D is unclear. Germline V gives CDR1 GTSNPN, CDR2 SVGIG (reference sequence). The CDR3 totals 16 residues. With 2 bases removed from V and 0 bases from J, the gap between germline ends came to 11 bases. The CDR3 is CAWSLTGYSGANVLTF. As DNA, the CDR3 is TGTGCCTGGAGTCTGACTGGTTACTCTGGGGCCAACGTCCTGACTTTC. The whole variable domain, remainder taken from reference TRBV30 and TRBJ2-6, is SQTIHQWPATLVQPVGSPLSLECTVEGTSNPNLYWYRQAAGRGLQLLFYSVGIGQISSEVPQNLSASRPQDRQFILSSKKLLLSDSGFYLCAWSLTGYSGANVLTFGAGSRLTVL.

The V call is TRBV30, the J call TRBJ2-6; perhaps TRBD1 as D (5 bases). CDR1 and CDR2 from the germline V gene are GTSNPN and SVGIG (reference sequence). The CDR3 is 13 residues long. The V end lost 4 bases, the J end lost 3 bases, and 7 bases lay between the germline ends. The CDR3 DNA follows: TGTGCCTGGACAGGGATTGGGGCCAACGTCCTGACTTTC. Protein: CAWTGIGANVLTF.

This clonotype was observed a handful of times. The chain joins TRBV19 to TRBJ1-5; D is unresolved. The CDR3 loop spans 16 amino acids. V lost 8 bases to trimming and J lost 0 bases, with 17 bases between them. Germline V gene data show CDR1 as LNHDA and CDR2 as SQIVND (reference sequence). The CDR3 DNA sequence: TGTGCCAGTTCCAACCGGCCCGGCTATAGCAATCAGCCCCAGCATTTT. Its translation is CASSNRPGYSNQPQHF.

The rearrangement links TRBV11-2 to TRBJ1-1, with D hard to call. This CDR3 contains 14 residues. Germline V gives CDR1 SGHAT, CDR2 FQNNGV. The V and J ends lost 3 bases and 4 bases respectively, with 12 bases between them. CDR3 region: CASSLQKSVTEAFF. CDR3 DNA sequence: TGTGCCAGCAGCTTGCAGAAAAGTGTCACTGAAGCTTTCTTT.

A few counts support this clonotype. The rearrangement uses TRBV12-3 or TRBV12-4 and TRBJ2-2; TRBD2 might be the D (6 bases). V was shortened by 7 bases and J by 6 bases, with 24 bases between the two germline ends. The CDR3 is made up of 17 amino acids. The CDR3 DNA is TGTGCCAGCAATCACTATCGGGTACTAGCCTCGGCCGGGGAGCTGTTTTTT. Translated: CASNHYRVLASAGELFF.

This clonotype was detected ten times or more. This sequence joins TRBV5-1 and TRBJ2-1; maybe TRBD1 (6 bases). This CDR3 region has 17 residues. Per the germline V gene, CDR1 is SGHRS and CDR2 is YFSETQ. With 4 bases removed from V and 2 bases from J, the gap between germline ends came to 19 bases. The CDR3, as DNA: TGCGCCAGCAGCGTCGACTCACAGGGTAGGGCCTACAATGAGCAGTTCTTC. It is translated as CASSVDSQGRAYNEQFF. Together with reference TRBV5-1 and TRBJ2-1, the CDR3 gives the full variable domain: KAGVTQTPRYLIKTRGQQVTLSCSPISGHRSVSWYQQTPGQGLQFLFEYFSETQRNKGNFPGRFSGRQFSNSRSEMNVSTLELGDSALYLCASSVDSQGRAYNEQFFGPGTRLTVL.

CDR3 in DNA: TGTGCCAGCAGCCAAGACAGGTTCGGAGGGACCTACAGCCAGGGCTACACCTTC. This codes for CASSQDRFGGTYSQGYTF. V usage is TRBV4-2 and J usage is TRBJ1-2; D may be TRBD1 (5 bases). Between the trimmed V and J ends, which lost 0 bases and 8 bases, there was a span of 25 bases. The CDR3 is 18 amino acids. The germline gives CDR1 LGHNA, CDR2 YNFKEQ.

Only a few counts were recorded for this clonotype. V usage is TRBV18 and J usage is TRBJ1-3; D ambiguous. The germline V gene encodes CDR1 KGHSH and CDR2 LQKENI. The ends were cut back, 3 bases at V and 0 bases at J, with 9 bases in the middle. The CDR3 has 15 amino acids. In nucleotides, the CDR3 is TGTGCCAGCTCACCGGTGGGGAGCTCTGGAAACACCATATATTTT. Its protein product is CASSPVGSSGNTIYF. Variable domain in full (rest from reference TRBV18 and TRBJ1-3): NAGVMQNPRHLVRRRGQEARLRCSPMKGHSHVYWYRQLPEEGLKFMVYLQKENIIDESGMPKERFSAEFPKEGPSILRIQQVVRGDSAAYFCASSPVGSSGNTIYFGEGSWLTVV.

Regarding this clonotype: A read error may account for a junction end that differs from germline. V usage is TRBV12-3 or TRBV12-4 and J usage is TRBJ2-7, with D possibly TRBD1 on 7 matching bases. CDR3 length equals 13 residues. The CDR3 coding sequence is TGTGCCAGCAGCCCCTATGGGGGGACAGATCTTAACTTC. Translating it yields CASSPYGGTDLNF.